The 32 T cell receptor beta chains presented below share a single source sample, sequenced in a study of OX40 agonist ivuxolimab in advanced cancers. Sequencing was performed with immunoSEQ multiplex PCR; in TCRdb, only in-frame clones are kept and a portion is missing. This sample has about 32,000 clones; 81% occur once, and the top ten carry about 20%. This specimen was CD4+ or CD8+ T cells sorted from blood, taken in a trial of the OX40 agonist ivuxolimab. The receptors shown here come from an adult with an advanced solid tumor such as melanoma, head and neck, liver or kidney cancer.

V usage is TRBV6-5 and J usage is TRBJ1-5; D is possibly TRBD1 (5 bases). The CDR3 totals 14 residues. Germline assignment: CDR1 MNHEY and CDR2 SVGAGI. V shed 3 bases and J shed 8 bases, with 14 bases lying between them. CDR3 residues: CASSYLRGLEPQHF. The CDR3 DNA reads as TGTGCCAGCAGTTATTTACGGGGCTTGGAGCCCCAGCATTTT.

The chain links TRBV5-4 to TRBJ2-5, with 9 bases fitting TRBD1. V shed 4 bases, J shed 4 bases, and the junction held 2 bases outside the gene matches. Per the germline V gene, CDR1 is SGHNT and CDR2 is YYREEE (reference sequence). The CDR3 loop spans 13 amino acids. For the CDR3, the DNA is TGTGCCAGCAGCCGGGACAGGGTAGAGACCCAGTACTTC. As protein: CASSRDRVETQYF.

The chain recombines TRBV7-3 with TRBJ1-6, with D maybe TRBD1 (5 bases). Germline V gene sequence: CDR1 SGHTA, CDR2 FQGTGA. CDR3 length equals 14 residues. V lost 0 bases and J 9 bases, leaving 9 bases between the germline ends. In DNA form, the CDR3 reads TGTGCCAGCAGCTTAACCGGACACAGTTCACCCCTCCACTTT. This translates into CASSLTGHSSPLHF.

The J gene is TRBJ2-2, the V gene TRBV6-4, with D possibly being TRBD1 (6 bases). This CDR3 is built from 16 residues. Trimming removed 0 bases from V and 2 bases from J, with 10 bases in between. Germline V gene data show CDR1 as MRHNA and CDR2 as SNTAGT. The CDR3 DNA follows: TGTGCCAGCAGTGACTCTAACAGGGCCAACACCGGGGAGCTGTTTTTT. It specifies CASSDSNRANTGELFF.

The chain carries TRBV6-5 and TRBJ2-1; 15 bases fit TRBD2. The CDR3 is made up of 15 amino acids. Germline assignment: CDR1 MNHEY and CDR2 SVGAGI. The V and J ends lost 4 bases and 7 bases, in that order; junction bases with no gene match: 2. CDR3 DNA: TGTGCCAGCAGTTCTGGGACTAGCGGGAGGAATGAGCAGTTCTTC. It is translated as CASSSGTSGRNEQFF.

The CDR3 here is CASTRSSYEQYF. CDR3 sequence (DNA): TGTGCCAGCACCCGAAGCTCCTACGAGCAGTACTTC. The chain employs TRBV7-2 and TRBJ2-7; D not certain. Germline CDR1 is SGHTA and CDR2 is FQGNSA. CDR3 length: 12 residues. V was clipped by 7 bases and J by 0 bases, with 7 bases between them.

The chain uses TRBV19 and TRBJ2-2; TRBD2 matches 14 bases. Per germline, CDR1 LNHDA and CDR2 SQIVND (reference sequence). The length of the CDR3 is 17 residues. J was trimmed by 6 bases and V by 3 bases; bases with no gene match: 6. The CDR3 reads CASSIGTSGRRSGELFF. The DNA for the CDR3 is TGTGCCAGTAGTATTGGGACTAGCGGGAGAAGGTCCGGGGAGCTGTTTTTT.

The J gene is TRBJ2-5, the V gene TRBV19, with D perhaps given as TRBD1 or TRBD2 (5 bases each). The tail of the sequence fits TRBJ2-7 better, so the J call may be wrong. The CDR3 consists of 13 residues. Germline-derived CDR1 and CDR2 are LNHDA and SQIVND (reference sequence). The CDR3 here is CASSIRGPYEQYF. The CDR3 DNA follows: TGTGCCAGTAGTATACGGGGCCCCTACGAGCAGTACTTC.

The V call is TRBV28, the J call TRBJ1-1; D unresolved. Germline V gene lookup returns CDR1 MDHEN and CDR2 SYDVKM. The CDR3 is made up of 13 amino acids. Trimming took off 2 bases at V and 5 bases at J, with 9 bases between the two ends. CDR3 bases: TGTGCCAGCAGTTTAAACCAAAGGACTGAAGCTTTCTTT. It encodes CASSLNQRTEAFF.

The chain carries TRBV28 and TRBJ2-2; 8 positions agree with TRBD2. Losses at the gene ends were 5 bases for V and 4 bases for J; bases not matched to a gene: 6. The germline CDR1 and CDR2 sequences are MDHEN and SYDVKM. This CDR3 is built from 15 residues. In DNA form, the CDR3 reads TGTGCCAGCAGTCCCGGGGGGGGAGGCACCGGGGAGCTGTTTTTT. It is translated as CASSPGGGGTGELFF.

DNA for the CDR3: TGTGCCAGCAGTGAAGGGGGCAGTCTAAGCAATCAGCCCCAGCATTTT. Its translation: CASSEGGSLSNQPQHF. The genes are TRBV6-1 and TRBJ1-5, with D maybe TRBD1 (5 bases). This CDR3 region has 16 residues. Germline V gives CDR1 MNHNS, CDR2 SASEGT. Trimming took 1 base from V and 1 from J, leaving 11 bases between them.

The rearrangement joins TRBV6-5 to TRBJ2-4; D may correspond to TRBD1 or TRBD2 (5 bases each). CDR1 is MNHEY and CDR2 is SVGAGI in the germline V gene. V was shortened by 4 bases and J by 0 bases, with 7 bases between the two germline ends. This CDR3 is built from 14 residues. In DNA, the CDR3 is TGTGCCAGCAGTTCCGGGACAGCCAAAAACATTCAGTACTTC. Amino acid sequence: CASSSGTAKNIQYF.

This clone is labeled medium-sized. The chain joins TRBV28 to TRBJ1-1; D possibly corresponds to TRBD1 (5 bases). Germline CDR1 MDHEN, CDR2 SYDVKM. This CDR3 is 12 amino acids long. V was pared by 8 bases and J by 1 base, with 8 bases between. The CDR3 nucleotides are TGTGCCAGCGGGACGGCGAACACTGAAGCTTTCTTT. Protein sequence: CASGTANTEAFF.

J is TRBJ2-6 and V is TRBV10-3; D is uncertain. Per the germline V gene, CDR1 is ENHRY and CDR2 is SYGVKD. The CDR3 contains 13 residues. The V end was cut by 6 bases, the J end by 3 bases, with 6 bases between. The CDR3 spells CAIRLDGANVLTF. For the CDR3, the DNA is TGTGCCATCAGACTGGATGGGGCCAACGTCCTGACTTTC.

The genes are TRBV6-6 and TRBJ2-7; perhaps D is TRBD1 or TRBD2 (5 bases each). The CDR3 loop spans 12 amino acids. Germline-derived CDR1 and CDR2 are MNHNY and SVGAGI (reference sequence). The V and J ends lost 5 bases and 2 bases respectively, with 7 bases between them. In DNA, the CDR3 is TGTGCCAGCAGTCGGGACCCCTACGAGCAGTACTTC. This encodes CASSRDPYEQYF.

This clone was found once. The chain combines TRBV28 with TRBJ1-2; unclear D gene. Per germline, CDR1 MDHEN and CDR2 SYDVKM. V shed 7 bases and J shed 4 bases, with 10 bases lying between them. The CDR3 is 12 amino acids. This CDR3 is CASTFGLYGYTF. CDR3 DNA: TGTGCCAGCACCTTCGGACTCTATGGCTACACCTTC.

V is TRBV7-2 and J is TRBJ2-1; 7 positions match TRBD2. This CDR3 has 15 residues. The germline CDR1 and CDR2 sequences are SGHTA and FQGNSA. V lost 1 base, J lost 6 bases, and 6 bases stayed unmatched. The CDR3 coding sequence is TGTGCCAGCAGCTTAGTGGCGGGAGATGGCAATGAGCAGTTCTTC. Translating gives CASSLVAGDGNEQFF.

The V gene is TRBV11-1, the J gene TRBJ1-3, with 7 nucleotides matching TRBD1. This CDR3 has 15 residues. CDR1 and CDR2 (germline): SGHAT, FQDESV (reference sequence). J was trimmed by 0 bases and V by 5 bases; bases with no gene match: 4. CDR3 coding DNA: TGTGCCAGCAGCCAGGGACAGTTCTCTGGAAACACCATATATTTT. Protein product: CASSQGQFSGNTIYF.

Only a few counts were recorded for this clone. The chain recombines TRBV18 with TRBJ2-4; TRBD1 is a possible D gene (5 bases). The germline V and J ends were trimmed by 0 bases and 5 bases, with 8 bases remaining between them. This CDR3 has 14 residues. CDR1 and CDR2 (germline): KGHSH, LQKENI. CDR3 DNA sequence: TGTGCCAGCTCACCACCGGGCAGGGAAAACATTCAGTACTTC. This codes for CASSPPGRENIQYF.

This chain links TRBV28 with TRBJ2-5; D remains unclear. The CDR3 consists of 11 residues. CDR1 MDHEN and CDR2 SYDVKM come from the germline V gene. Trimming removed 5 bases from V and 9 bases from J, with 10 bases in between. CDR3 DNA sequence: TGTGCCAGCAGTGAGTCCTTTGCCCAGTACTTC. Protein sequence: CASSESFAQYF.

The chain has TRBV6-5 and TRBJ1-1; possible D gene TRBD1, 5 bases. Germline V lookup: CDR1 MNHEY, CDR2 SVGAGI. This CDR3 has 13 amino acids. Trimming took 5 bases from V and 5 from J, leaving 12 bases between them. CDR3 region: CASSELRTTEAFF. CDR3 nucleotides: TGTGCCAGCAGTGAATTACGGACAACTGAAGCTTTCTTT.

V is TRBV7-9 and J is TRBJ2-1; D is uncertain. Trimming stripped 5 bases from V and 8 bases from J, with 16 bases between. Looked up from germline, CDR1 is SEHNR and CDR2 is FQNEAQ (reference sequence). The CDR3 loop spans 14 amino acids. This CDR3 reads CASSRLRRSDEQFF. CDR3 nucleotides: TGTGCCAGCAGCCGCCTCCGGCGTTCTGATGAGCAGTTCTTC.

This rearrangement joins TRBV5-6 to TRBJ2-3; TRBD2 matches at 16 bases. CDR1 SGHDT and CDR2 YYEEEE come from the germline V gene. After removal of 4 bases from V and 11 bases from J, the junction contained 13 bases not matched to a gene. This CDR3 has 17 residues. The CDR3 protein is CASSPAGTSGRARGQYF. The CDR3 DNA follows: TGTGCCAGCAGCCCCGCCGGGACTAGCGGGAGGGCCAGGGGGCAGTATTTT.

This sequence joins TRBV28 and TRBJ1-5, with 7 bases lining up with TRBD1. After removal of 5 bases from V and 4 bases from J, the junction contained 5 bases not matched to a gene. The CDR3 is 14 amino acids. In germline, CDR1 is MDHEN, CDR2 SYDVKM. The CDR3 spells CASSLTGRNQPQHF. CDR3 nucleotide sequence: TGTGCCAGCAGTCTGACAGGGAGAAATCAGCCCCAGCATTTT.

The chain uses TRBV5-1 and TRBJ1-1; D uncertain. The CDR3 is made up of 12 amino acids. Germline loops: CDR1 SGHRS, CDR2 YFSETQ. V was shortened by 0 bases and J by 5 bases, with 5 bases between the two germline ends. CDR3 amino acids: CASSLGQTEAFF. CDR3 coding DNA: TGCGCCAGCAGCTTGGGACAAACTGAAGCTTTCTTT.

This clone was observed once. The chain carries TRBV27 and TRBJ2-6, with D maybe TRBD1 (6 bases). Germline lookup yields CDR1 MNHEY and CDR2 SMNVEV (reference sequence). Trimming removed 6 bases from V and 2 bases from J, with 14 bases in between. This CDR3 comprises 16 residues. CDR3 in amino acids: CASSVTGFAGANVLTF. Here the CDR3 DNA reads TGTGCCAGCAGCGTCACAGGGTTCGCTGGGGCCAACGTCCTGACTTTC.

The chain carries TRBV7-2 and TRBJ2-1; D gene unclear. This CDR3 has 12 amino acids. Germline V gene lookup returns CDR1 SGHTA and CDR2 FQGNSA. V lost 4 bases and J lost 9, with 10 bases in between. CDR3 DNA: TGTGCCAGCAGCTACGGAGTCGGTGAGCAGTTCTTC. It specifies CASSYGVGEQFF.

CDR3 loop: CASSASGQGTDTQYF. The CDR3 DNA sequence: TGCGCCAGCAGCGCCTCGGGACAGGGCACAGATACGCAGTATTTT. This sequence joins TRBV5-1 and TRBJ2-3, with 8 bases that match TRBD1. Germline CDR1 SGHRS, CDR2 YFSETQ. J was trimmed by 1 base and V by 4 bases; bases with no gene match: 5. The CDR3 spans 15 residues.

This chain links TRBV4-2 with TRBJ1-2, with a tentative D call TRBD1 (6 bases). Germline loops: CDR1 LGHNA, CDR2 YNFKEQ. V was trimmed by 0 bases and J by 7 bases, leaving 18 bases between them. The CDR3 extends over 16 amino acids. CDR3: CASSQDWRGTGFGYTF. The DNA for the CDR3 is TGTGCCAGCAGCCAAGATTGGAGGGGTACAGGGTTTGGCTACACCTTC.

V and J are TRBV18 and TRBJ2-5; D may be TRBD1 (6 bases). CDR1 is KGHSH, CDR2 LQKENI, per germline. The CDR3 is 13 residues long. Trimming cost V 5 bases and J 8 bases, with 15 bases left between them. This chain's CDR3 is CASSTYRALTQYF. The CDR3 nucleotides read TGTGCCAGCTCAACCTACAGGGCCCTAACCCAGTACTTC.

The V call is TRBV11-2, the J call TRBJ1-1, with a tentative D call TRBD1 (6 bases). Between the trimmed V and J ends, which lost 6 bases and 5 bases, there was a span of 19 bases. Germline V gives CDR1 SGHAT, CDR2 FQNNGV. The CDR3 totals 15 residues. CDR3 sequence (DNA): TGTGCCAGCAGATACGCGATGGGGGGCGGGACTGAAGCTTTCTTT. It translates to CASRYAMGGGTEAFF. Filled out from reference TRBV11-2 and TRBJ1-1, the complete variable domain reads EAGVAQSPRYKIIEKRQSVAFWCNPISGHATLYWYQQILGQGPKLLIQFQNNGVVDDSQLPKDRFSAERLKGVDSTLKIQPAKLEDSAVYLCASRYAMGGGTEAFFGQGTRLTVV.

The chain has TRBV9 and TRBJ2-1; 9 positions agree with TRBD1. The CDR3 is made up of 14 amino acids. Germline lookup yields CDR1 SGDLS and CDR2 YYNGEE. V lost 2 bases to trimming and J lost 7 bases; unmatched junction nucleotides: 4. In DNA form, the CDR3 reads TGTGCCAGCAGCGTGATAGGACAGGGGAATGAGCAGTTCTTC. It encodes CASSVIGQGNEQFF. The full variable domain, rest sourced from reference TRBV9 and TRBJ2-1, is DSGVTQTPKHLITATGQRVTLRCSPRSGDLSVYWYQQSLDQGLQFLIQYYNGEERAKGNILERFSAQQFPDLHSELNLSSLELGDSALYFCASSVIGQGNEQFFGPGTRLTVL.